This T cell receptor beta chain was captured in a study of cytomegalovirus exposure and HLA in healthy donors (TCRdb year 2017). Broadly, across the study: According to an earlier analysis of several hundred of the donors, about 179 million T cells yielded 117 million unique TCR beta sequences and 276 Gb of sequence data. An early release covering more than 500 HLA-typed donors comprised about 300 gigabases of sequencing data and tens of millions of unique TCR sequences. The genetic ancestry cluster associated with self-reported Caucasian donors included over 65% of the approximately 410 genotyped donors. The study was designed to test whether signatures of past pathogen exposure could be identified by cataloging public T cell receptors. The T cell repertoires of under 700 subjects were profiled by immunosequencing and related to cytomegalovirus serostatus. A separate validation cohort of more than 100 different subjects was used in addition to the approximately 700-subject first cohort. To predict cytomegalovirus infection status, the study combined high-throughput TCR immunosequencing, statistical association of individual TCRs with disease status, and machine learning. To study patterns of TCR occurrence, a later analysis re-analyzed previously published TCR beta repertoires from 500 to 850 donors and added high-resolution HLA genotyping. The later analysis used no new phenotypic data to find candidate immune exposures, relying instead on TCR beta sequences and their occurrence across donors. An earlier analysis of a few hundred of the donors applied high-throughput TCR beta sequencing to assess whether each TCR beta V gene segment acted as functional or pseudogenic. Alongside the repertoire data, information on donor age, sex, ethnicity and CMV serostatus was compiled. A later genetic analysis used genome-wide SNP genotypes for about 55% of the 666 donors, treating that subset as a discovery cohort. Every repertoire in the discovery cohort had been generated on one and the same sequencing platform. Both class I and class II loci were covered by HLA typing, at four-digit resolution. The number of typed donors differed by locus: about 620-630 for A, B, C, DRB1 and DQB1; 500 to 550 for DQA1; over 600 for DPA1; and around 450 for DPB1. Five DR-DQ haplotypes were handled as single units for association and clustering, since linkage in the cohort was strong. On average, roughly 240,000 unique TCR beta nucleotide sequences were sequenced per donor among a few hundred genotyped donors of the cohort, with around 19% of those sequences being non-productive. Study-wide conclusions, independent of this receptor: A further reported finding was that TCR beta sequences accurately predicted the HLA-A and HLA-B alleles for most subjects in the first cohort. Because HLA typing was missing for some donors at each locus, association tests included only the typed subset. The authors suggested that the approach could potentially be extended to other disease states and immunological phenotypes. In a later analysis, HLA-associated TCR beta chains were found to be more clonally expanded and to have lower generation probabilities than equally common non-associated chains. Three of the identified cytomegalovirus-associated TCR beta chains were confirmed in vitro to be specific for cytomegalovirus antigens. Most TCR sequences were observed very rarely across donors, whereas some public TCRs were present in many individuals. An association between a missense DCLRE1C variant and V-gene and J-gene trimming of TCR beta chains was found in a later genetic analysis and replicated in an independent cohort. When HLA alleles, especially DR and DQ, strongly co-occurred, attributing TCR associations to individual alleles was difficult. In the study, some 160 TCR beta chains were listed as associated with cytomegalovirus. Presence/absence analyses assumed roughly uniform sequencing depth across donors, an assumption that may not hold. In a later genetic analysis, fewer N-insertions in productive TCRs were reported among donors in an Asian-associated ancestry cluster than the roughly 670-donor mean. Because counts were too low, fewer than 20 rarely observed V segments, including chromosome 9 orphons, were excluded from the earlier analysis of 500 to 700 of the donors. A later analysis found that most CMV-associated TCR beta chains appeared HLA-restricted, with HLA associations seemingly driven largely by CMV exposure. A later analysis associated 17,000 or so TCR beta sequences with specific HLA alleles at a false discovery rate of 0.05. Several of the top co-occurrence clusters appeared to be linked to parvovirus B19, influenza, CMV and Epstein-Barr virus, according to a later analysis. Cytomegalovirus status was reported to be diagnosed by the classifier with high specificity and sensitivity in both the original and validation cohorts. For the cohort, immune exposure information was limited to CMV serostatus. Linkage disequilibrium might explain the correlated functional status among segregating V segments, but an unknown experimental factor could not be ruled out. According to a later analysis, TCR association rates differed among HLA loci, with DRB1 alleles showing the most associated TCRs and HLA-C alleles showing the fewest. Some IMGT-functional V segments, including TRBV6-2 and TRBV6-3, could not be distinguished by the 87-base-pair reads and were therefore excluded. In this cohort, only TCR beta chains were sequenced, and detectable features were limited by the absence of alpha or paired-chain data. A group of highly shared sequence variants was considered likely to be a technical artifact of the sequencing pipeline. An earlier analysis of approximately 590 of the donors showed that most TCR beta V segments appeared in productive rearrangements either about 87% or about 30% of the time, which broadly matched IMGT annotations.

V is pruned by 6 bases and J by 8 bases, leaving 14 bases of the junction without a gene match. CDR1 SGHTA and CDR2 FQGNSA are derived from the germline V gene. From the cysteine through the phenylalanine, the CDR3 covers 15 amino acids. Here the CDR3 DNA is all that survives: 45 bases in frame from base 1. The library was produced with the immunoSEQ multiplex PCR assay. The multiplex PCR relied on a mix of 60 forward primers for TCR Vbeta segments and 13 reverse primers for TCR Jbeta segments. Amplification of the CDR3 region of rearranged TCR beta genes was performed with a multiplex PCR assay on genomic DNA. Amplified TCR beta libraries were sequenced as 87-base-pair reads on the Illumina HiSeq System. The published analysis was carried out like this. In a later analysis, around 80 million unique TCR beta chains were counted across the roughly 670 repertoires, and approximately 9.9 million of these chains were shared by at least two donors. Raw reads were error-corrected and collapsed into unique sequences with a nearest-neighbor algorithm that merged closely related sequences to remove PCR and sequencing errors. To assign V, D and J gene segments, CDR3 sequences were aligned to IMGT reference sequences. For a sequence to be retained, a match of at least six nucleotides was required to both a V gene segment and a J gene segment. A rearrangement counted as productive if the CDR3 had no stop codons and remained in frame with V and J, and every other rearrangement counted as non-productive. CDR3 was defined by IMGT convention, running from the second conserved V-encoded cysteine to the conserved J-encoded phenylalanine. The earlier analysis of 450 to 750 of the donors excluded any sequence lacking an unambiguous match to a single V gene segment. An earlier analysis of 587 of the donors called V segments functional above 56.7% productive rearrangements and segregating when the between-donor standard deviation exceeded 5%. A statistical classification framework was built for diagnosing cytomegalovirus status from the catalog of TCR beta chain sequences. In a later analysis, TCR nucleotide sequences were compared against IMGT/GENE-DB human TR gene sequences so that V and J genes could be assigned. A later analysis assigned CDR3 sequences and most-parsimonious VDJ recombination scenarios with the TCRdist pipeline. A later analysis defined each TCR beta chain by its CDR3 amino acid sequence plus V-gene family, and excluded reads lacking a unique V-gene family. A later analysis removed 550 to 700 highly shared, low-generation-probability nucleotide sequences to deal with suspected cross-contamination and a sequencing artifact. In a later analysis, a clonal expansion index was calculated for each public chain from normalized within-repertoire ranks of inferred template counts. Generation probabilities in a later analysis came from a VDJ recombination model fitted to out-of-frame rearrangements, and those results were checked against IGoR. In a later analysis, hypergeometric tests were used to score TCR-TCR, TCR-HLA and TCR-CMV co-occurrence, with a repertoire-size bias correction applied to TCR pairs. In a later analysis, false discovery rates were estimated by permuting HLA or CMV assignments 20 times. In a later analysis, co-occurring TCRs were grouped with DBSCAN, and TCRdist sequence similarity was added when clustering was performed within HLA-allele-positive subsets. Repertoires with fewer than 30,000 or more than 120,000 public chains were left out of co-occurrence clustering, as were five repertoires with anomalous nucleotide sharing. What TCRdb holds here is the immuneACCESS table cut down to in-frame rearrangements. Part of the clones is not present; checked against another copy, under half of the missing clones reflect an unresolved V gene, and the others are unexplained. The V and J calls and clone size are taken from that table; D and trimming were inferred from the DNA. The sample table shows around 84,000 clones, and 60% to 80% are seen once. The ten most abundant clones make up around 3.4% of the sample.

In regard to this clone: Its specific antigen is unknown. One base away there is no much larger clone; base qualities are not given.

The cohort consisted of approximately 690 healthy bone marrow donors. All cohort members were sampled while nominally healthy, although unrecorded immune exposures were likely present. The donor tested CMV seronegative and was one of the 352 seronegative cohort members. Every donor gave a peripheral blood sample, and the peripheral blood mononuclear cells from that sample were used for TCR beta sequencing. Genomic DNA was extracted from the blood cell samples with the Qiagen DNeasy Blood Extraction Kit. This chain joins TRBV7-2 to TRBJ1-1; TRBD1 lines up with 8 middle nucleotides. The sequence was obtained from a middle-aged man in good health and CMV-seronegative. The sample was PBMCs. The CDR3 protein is CASRVRGPTLPEAFF. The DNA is TGTGCCAGCAGAGTCAGGGGGCCCACCTTACCCGAAGCTTTCTTT.